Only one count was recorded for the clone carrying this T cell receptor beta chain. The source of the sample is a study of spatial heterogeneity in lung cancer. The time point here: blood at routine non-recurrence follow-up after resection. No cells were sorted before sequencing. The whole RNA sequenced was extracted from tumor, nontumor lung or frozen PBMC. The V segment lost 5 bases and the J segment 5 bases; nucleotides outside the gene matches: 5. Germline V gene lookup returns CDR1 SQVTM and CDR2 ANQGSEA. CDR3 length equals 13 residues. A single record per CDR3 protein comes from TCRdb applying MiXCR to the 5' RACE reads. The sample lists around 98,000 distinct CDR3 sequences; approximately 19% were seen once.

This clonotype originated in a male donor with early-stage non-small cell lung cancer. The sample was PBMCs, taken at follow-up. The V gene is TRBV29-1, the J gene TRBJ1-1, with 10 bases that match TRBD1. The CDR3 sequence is CSVWTGGGTEAFF. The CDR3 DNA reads TGCAGCGTTTGGACAGGGGGAGGAACTGAAGCTTTCTTT.